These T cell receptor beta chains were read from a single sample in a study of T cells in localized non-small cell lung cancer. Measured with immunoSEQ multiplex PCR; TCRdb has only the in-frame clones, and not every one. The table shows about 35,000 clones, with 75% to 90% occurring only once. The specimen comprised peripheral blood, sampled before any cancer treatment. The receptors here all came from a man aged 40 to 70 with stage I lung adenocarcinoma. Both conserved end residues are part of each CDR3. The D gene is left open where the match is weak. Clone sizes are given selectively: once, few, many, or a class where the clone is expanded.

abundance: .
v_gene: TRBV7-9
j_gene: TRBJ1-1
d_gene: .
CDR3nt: TGTGCCAGCAGCTTAGATAACATGCGGACTGAAGCTTTCTTT
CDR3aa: CASSLDNMRTEAFF

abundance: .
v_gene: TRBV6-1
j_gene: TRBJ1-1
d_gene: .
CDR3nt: TGTGCCAGCAGTGAAGCCGGACAGAAGACTTTGAACACTGAAGCTTTCTTT
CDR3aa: CASSEAGQKTLNTEAFF

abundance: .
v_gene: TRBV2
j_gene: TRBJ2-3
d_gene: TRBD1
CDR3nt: TGTGCCAGCCATTCTGGGACAGAAAGCACAGATACGCAGTATTTT
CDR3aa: CASHSGTESTDTQYF

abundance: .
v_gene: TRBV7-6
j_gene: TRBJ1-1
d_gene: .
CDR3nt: TGTGCCAGCAGCTCGACACTAGGAACTGAAGCTTTCTTT
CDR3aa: CASSSTLGTEAFF

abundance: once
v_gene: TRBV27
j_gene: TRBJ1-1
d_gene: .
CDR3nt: TGTGCCAGCAGACGGGAAAACACTGAAGCTTTCTTT
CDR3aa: CASRRENTEAFF

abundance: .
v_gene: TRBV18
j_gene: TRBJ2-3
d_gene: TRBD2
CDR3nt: TGTGCCAGCTCAAGCCCGGGAGCGGGGATGGAGTATTTT
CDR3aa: CASSSPGAGMEYF

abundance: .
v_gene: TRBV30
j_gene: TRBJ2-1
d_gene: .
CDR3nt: TGTGCCTCAAAAGGGCTCCCCAATGAGCAGTTCTTC
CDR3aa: CASKGLPNEQFF

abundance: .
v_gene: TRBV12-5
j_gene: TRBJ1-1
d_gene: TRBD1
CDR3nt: TGTGCTAGTGGTCCCGACAGGGCTCCCACTGAAGCTTTCTTT
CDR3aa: CASGPDRAPTEAFF

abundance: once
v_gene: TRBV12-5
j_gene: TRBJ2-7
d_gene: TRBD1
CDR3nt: TGTGCTAGTGGTCCCCCATCGGGACAGGGGGTAAGCTTGTACTTC
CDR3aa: CASGPPSGQGVSLYF

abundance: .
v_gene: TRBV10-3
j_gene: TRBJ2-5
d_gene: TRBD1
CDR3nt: TGTGCCGGTTCCGGGACAGGGTCCCAAGAGACCCAGTACTTC
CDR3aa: CAGSGTGSQETQYF

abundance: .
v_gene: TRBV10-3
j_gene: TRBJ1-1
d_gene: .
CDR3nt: TGTGCCATCACCCAGGACAGGAACACTGAAGCTTTCTTT
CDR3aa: CAITQDRNTEAFF

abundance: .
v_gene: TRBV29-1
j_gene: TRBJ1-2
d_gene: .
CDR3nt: TGCAGCGTTGAAGATCTGGGGAACTATGGCTACACCTTC
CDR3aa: CSVEDLGNYGYTF

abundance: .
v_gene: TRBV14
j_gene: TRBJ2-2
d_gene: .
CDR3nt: TGTGCCAGCAGCTTCTACGGCCCGGGAGCCGGGGAGCTGTTTTTT
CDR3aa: CASSFYGPGAGELFF

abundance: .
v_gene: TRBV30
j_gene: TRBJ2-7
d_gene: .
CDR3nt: TGTGCCTGGAGTTGGACACCTACCTACGAGCAGTACTTC
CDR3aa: CAWSWTPTYEQYF

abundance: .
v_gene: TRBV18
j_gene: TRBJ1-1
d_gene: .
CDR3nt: TGTGCCAGCTCACTCAAATCTTCCACTGAAGCTTTCTTT
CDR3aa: CASSLKSSTEAFF

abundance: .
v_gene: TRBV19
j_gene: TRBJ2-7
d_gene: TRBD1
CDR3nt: TGTGCCAGTAGTATTACCCATCGGACAGGGGGCTCGAGCTCCTACGAGCAGTACTTC
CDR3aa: CASSITHRTGGSSSYEQYF

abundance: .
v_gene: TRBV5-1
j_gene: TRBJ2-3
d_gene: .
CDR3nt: TGCGCCAGCAGTAAGGGTTGGGCCACAGATACGCAGTATTTT
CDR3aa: CASSKGWATDTQYF

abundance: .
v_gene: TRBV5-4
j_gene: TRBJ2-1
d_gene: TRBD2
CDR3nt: TGTGCCAGCAGCTTGAGCGGGGGGATCTACAATGAGCAGTTCTTC
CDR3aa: CASSLSGGIYNEQFF

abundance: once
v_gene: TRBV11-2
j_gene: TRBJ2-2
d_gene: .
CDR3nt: TGTGCCAGCAGCTTAGAGGGAAGGTACACCGGGGAGCTGTTTTTT
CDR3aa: CASSLEGRYTGELFF

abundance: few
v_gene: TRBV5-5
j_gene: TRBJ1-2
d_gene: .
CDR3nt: TGTGCCAGCAGCTTGGAAAGGCTGTCGTGGGGGGACTATGGCTACACCTTC
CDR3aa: CASSLERLSWGDYGYTF

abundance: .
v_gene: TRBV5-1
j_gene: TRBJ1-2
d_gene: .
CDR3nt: TGCGCCAGCAGCCGGGAGGGGAACTATGGCTACACCTTC
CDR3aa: CASSREGNYGYTF

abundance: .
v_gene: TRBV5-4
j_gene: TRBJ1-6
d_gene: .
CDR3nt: TGTGCCAGCAGCACACCAGGGCTTAGGAATTCACCCCTCCACTTT
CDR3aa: CASSTPGLRNSPLHF

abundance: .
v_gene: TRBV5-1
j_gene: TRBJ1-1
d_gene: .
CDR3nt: TGCGCCAGCAGCTTGGCAGGGGCTGGAACTGAAGCTTTCTTT
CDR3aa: CASSLAGAGTEAFF

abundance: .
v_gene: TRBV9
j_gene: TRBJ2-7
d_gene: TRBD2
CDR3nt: TGTGCCAGCAGCGTGGGTAGCGGGATCGAGCAGTACTTC
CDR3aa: CASSVGSGIEQYF

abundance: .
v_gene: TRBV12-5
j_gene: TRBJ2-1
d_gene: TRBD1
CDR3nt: TGTGCTAGTGGTTTACAGGGGGCGACCTACAATGAGCAGTTCTTC
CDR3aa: CASGLQGATYNEQFF

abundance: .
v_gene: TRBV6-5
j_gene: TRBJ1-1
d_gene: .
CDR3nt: TGTGCCAGCAGTTATACCCCAGAGGGGGGGACTGAAGCTTTCTTT
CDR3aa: CASSYTPEGGTEAFF

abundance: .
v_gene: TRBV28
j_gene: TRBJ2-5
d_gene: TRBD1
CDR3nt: TGTGCCAGCACCCTGAGGGACAGACAGTCGGAGACCCAGTACTTC
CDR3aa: CASTLRDRQSETQYF

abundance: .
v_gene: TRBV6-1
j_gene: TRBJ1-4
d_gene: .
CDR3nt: TGTGCCAGCAGACAGGGCCTTGAAAAACTGTTTTTT
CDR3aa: CASRQGLEKLFF

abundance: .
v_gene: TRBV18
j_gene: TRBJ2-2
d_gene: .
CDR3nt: TGTGCCAGCTCATTCCGGGGCCTCACCGGGGAGCTGTTTTTT
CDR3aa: CASSFRGLTGELFF

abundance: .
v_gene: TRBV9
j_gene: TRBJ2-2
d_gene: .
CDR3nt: TGTGCCAGCAGCGTCTGGACAGACGCCGGGGAGCTGTTTTTT
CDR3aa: CASSVWTDAGELFF

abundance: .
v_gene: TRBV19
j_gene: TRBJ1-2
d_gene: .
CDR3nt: TGTGCCAGTAAAGACAGGAACGTCTATGGCTACACCTTC
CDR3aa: CASKDRNVYGYTF

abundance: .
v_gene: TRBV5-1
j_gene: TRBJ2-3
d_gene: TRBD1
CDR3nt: TGCGCCAGCAGCTTGGAGAGACAGGGGGGTCGAGATACGCAGTATTTT
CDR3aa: CASSLERQGGRDTQYF

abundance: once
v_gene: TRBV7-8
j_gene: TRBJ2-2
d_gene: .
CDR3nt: TGTGCCAGCAGCTTAGCCCAGGGGGGGACGATGGCCGGGGAGCTGTTTTTT
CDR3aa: CASSLAQGGTMAGELFF

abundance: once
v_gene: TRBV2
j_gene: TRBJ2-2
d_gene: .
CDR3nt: TGTGCCAGCAGTGAAATCGCCGGGGAGCTGTTTTTT
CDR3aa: CASSEIAGELFF

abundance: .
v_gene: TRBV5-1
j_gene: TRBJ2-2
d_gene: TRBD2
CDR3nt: TGCGCCAGCAGCTTGGGCCCGGGAGGAACCGGGGAGCTGTTTTTT
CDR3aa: CASSLGPGGTGELFF

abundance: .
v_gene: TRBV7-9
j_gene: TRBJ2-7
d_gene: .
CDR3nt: TGTGCCAGCAGCTTAGTGGGGGCGTCCGAGCAGTACTTC
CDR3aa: CASSLVGASEQYF

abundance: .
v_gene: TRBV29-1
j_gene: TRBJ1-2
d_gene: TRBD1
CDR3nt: TGCAGCGTTGAATACCGGGACAGGATGTGGGCTAACTATGGCTACACCTTC
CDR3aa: CSVEYRDRMWANYGYTF

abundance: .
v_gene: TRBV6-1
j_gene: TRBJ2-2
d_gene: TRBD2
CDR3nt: TGTGCCAGCAGTGAAGCGCTAGCGGGGGGGCATACCGGGGAGCTGTTTTTT
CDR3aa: CASSEALAGGHTGELFF

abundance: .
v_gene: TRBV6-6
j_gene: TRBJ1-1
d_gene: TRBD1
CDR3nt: TGTGCCAGCAGGACAGGGTTGACCACTGAAGCTTTCTTT
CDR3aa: CASRTGLTTEAFF

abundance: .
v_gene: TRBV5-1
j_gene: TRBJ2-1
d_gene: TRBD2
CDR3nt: TGCGCCAGCAAGGCGGGGGGCTCCTACAATGAGCAGTTCTTC
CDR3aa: CASKAGGSYNEQFF

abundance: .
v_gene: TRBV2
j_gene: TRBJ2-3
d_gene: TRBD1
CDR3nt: TGTGCCAGCCGATTCAGGACAGGGTTACCAGATACGCAGTATTTT
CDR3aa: CASRFRTGLPDTQYF

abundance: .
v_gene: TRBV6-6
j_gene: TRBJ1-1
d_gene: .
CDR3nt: TGTGCCAGCAGTTATAAGGGTTGGACTGAAGCTTTCTTT
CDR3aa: CASSYKGWTEAFF

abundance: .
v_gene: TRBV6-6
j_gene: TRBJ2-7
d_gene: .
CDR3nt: TGTGCCAGCACCCCAGACCCCAGTCGACTCTACGAGCAGTACTTC
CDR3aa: CASTPDPSRLYEQYF

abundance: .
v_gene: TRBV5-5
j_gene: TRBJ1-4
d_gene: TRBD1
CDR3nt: TGTGCCAGCAGCTCAACCGATACAGGGGGTCAAAATGAAAAACTGTTTTTT
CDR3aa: CASSSTDTGGQNEKLFF

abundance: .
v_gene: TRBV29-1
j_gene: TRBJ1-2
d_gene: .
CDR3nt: TGCAGCGTTGAAGATCAAAGATATGGCTACACCTTC
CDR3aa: CSVEDQRYGYTF

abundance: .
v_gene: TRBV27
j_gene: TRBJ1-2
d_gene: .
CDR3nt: TGTGCCAGCCGAAGGGGGAACTATGGCTACACCTTC
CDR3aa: CASRRGNYGYTF

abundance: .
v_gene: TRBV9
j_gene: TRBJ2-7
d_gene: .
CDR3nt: TGTGCCAGCAGCGTAGGCGAGCGTTGGGGCTCCTACGAGCAGTACTTC
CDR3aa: CASSVGERWGSYEQYF

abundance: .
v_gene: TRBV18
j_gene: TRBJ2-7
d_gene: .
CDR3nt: TGTGCCAGCTCACCACAGCAGGGTATCACCTACGAGCAGTACTTC
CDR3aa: CASSPQQGITYEQYF

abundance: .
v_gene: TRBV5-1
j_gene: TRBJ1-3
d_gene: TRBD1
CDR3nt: TGCGCCAGCAGCTTGGCCGGGACAGCAGGAAACACCATATATTTT
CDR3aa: CASSLAGTAGNTIYF

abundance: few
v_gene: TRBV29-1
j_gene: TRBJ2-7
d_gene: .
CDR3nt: TGCAGCGTCTTCATTTCCTACGAGCAGTACTTC
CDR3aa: CSVFISYEQYF

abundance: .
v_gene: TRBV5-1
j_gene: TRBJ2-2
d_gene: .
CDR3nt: TGCGCCAGCAGCTTGATCAGAGCGAACACCGGGGAGCTGTTTTTT
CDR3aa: CASSLIRANTGELFF

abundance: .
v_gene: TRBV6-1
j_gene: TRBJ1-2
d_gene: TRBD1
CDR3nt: TGTGCCAGCAGTATCCGACAGGGATACTATGGCTACACCTTC
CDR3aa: CASSIRQGYYGYTF

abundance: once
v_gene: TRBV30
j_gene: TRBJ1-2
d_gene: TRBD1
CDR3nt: TGTGCCTGGAGTGCCCGGGACAGGGGTAACTATGGCTACACCTTC
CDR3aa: CAWSARDRGNYGYTF

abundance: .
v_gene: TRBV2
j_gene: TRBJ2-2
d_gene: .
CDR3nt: TGTGCCAGCAGTCCACGGATACTACTGGGGACGGGGGAGCTGTTTTTT
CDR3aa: CASSPRILLGTGELFF

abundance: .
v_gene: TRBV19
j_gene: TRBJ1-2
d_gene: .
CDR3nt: TGTGCCAGTAGTACCCTAGGGAAGTCCAACTATGGCTACACCTTC
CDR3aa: CASSTLGKSNYGYTF

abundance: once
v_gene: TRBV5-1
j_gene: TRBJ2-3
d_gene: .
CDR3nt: TGCGCCAGCAGCTTTCAGGGTTGGACGCAGTATTTT
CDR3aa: CASSFQGWTQYF

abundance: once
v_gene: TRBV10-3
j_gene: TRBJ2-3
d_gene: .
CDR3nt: TGTGCCATCAGCGGGGGCACATCAGGCACAGATACGCAGTATTTT
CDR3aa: CAISGGTSGTDTQYF

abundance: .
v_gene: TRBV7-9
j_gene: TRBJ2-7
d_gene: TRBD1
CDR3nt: TGTGCCAGCAGCCCGGACAGGGCCGAGCAGTACTTC
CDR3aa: CASSPDRAEQYF

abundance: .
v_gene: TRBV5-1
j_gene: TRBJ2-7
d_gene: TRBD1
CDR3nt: TGCGCCAGCAGCCTCCTGGACAGGGGCCTAGACGAGCAGTACTTC
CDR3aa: CASSLLDRGLDEQYF

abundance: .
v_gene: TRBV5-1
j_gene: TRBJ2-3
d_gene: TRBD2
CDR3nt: TGCGCCAGCAGCTTTAGCGGGGAACTCACAGATACGCAGTATTTT
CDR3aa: CASSFSGELTDTQYF